These 19 T cell receptor beta chains were sequenced from one sample in a study of cytomegalovirus exposure and HLA in healthy donors. PCR primers comprised 60 Vbeta and 13 Jbeta primers. The protocol was immunoSEQ multiplex PCR, while the TCRdb copy is restricted to in-frame clones and leaves out a portion. Here the sample spans under 200,000 clones, around 76% being singletons. The material sequenced was PBMCs. The receptors shown here come from a woman aged 25 to 39 in good health and CMV-seropositive.

A single count supports this clone. The chain joins TRBV5-5 to TRBJ2-7; 10 bases match TRBD2. Germline V CDR1 and CDR2: SGHKS, YYEKEE (reference sequence). The CDR3 is 15 residues long. V shed 5 bases and J 6 bases; nucleotides not matched to a gene: 11. The CDR3: CASRFRSGGASEQYF. CDR3 bases: TGTGCCAGCAGATTTCGGAGCGGGGGGGCGAGCGAGCAGTACTTC.

The genes are TRBV29-1 and TRBJ2-3; D is ambiguous. Germline V gene sequence: CDR1 SQVTM, CDR2 ANQGSEA. V lost 4 bases, J lost 4 bases, and 6 bases lay in between. CDR3 length equals 11 residues. CDR3 in DNA: TGCAGCGTTGCGCGTGCAGATACGCAGTATTTT. It is translated as CSVARADTQYF.

On this clone itself: At the DNA level, this CDR3 is encoded by other sequences in the same sample as well. This chain connects TRBV6-5 to TRBJ1-1; 9 bases align to TRBD1. Per the germline V gene, CDR1 is MNHEY and CDR2 is SVGAGI. V dropped 3 bases and J dropped 8; count of bases not matched to a gene: 13. CDR3 size: 16 residues. CDR3 sequence: CASSYVGTGIFGEAFF. In DNA form, the CDR3 reads TGTGCCAGCAGTTATGTGGGGACAGGGATCTTTGGAGAAGCTTTCTTT.

The chain couples TRBV7-6 to TRBJ2-1, with a tentative D call TRBD2 (6 bases). CDR1 and CDR2 (germline): SGHVS, FNYEAQ. V was shortened by 2 bases and J by 8 bases, with 13 bases between the two germline ends. The CDR3 loop spans 14 amino acids. CDR3 sequence (DNA): TGTGCCAGCAGCTTAACTCCTAGCGTCGATGAGCAGTTCTTC. This codes for CASSLTPSVDEQFF.

This chain links TRBV19 with TRBJ1-5; D is undetermined. CDR1 LNHDA and CDR2 SQIVND come from the germline V gene (reference sequence). Trimming left V 8 bases short and J 2 bases short, with 13 bases between. The CDR3 runs 14 residues. DNA for the CDR3: TGTGCCAGTGAAATTGGAGGCGGCAATCAGCCCCAGCATTTT. Translation gives CASEIGGGNQPQHF.

This chain uses TRBV19 with TRBJ2-3, with a possible D match to TRBD1 (6 bases). The CDR3 sequence is 15 residues long. Looked up from germline, CDR1 is LNHDA and CDR2 is SQIVND (reference sequence). The V and J ends lost 4 bases and 1 base respectively, with 12 bases between them. Here the CDR3 DNA reads TGTGCCAGTAGTAAGGGGGTCTTTCGCACAGATACGCAGTATTTT. Its protein product is CASSKGVFRTDTQYF.

V is TRBV6-5 and J is TRBJ1-5, with 11 bases matching TRBD1. Trimming removed 5 bases from V and 7 bases from J; junction bases left unmatched: 4. Germline V gene sequence: CDR1 MNHEY, CDR2 SVGAGI. This CDR3 has 14 residues. CDR3 in DNA: TGTGCCAGCAGTGGGACAGGGGGAAACCAGCCCCAGCATTTT. It yields the protein CASSGTGGNQPQHF.

This CDR3 reads CASSLDRDIYEQYF. The DNA for the CDR3 is TGTGCCAGTAGCCTCGACAGGGATATATACGAGCAGTACTTC. This sequence joins TRBV19 and TRBJ2-7; TRBD1 matches 7 bases. The CDR3 extends over 14 amino acids. The germline V gene encodes CDR1 LNHDA and CDR2 SQIVND (reference sequence). V lost 6 bases to trimming and J lost 4 bases; unmatched junction nucleotides: 9.

The chain couples TRBV2 to TRBJ2-5; TRBD2 aligns across 11 bases. V was pared by 5 bases and J by 3 bases, with 11 bases of the junction left unmatched. CDR1 SNHLY and CDR2 FYNNEI come from the germline V gene. The CDR3 is made up of 17 amino acids. DNA of the CDR3: TGTGCCAGCAGTTCCGACAGACTAGCGGGGTATAAAGAGACCCAGTACTTC. Translated, it gives CASSSDRLAGYKETQYF.

The CDR3 DNA follows: TGTGCCTGGAGTGTGATTTTGGGGGGGGAGCAGTACTTC. It translates to CAWSVILGGEQYF. This rearrangement joins TRBV30 to TRBJ2-7; 7 positions match TRBD2. The CDR3 totals 13 residues. Losses at the gene ends were 0 bases for V and 7 bases for J; bases not matched to a gene: 6. The germline CDR1 and CDR2 sequences are GTSNPN and SVGIG (reference sequence).

The V gene is TRBV7-8, the J gene TRBJ2-3, with 12 nucleotides matching TRBD1. V lost 0 bases to trimming and J lost 6 bases; unmatched junction nucleotides: 10. CDR3 length: 18 residues. Looked up from germline, CDR1 is SGHVS and CDR2 is FQNEAQ. CDR3 residues: CASSLARWDRGRRDTQYF. The DNA for the CDR3 is TGTGCCAGCAGCTTAGCCCGGTGGGACAGGGGGCGCCGGGATACGCAGTATTTT.

Remarks on this clone: Germline is not matched at one junction end, which may reflect a read error. This chain joins TRBV7-9 and TRBJ1-2, with a possible D match to TRBD1 (5 bases). The CDR3 covers 15 residues. Germline V CDR1 and CDR2: SEHNR, FQNEAQ (reference sequence). The DNA of the CDR3 is TGTTCCAGCAGCTTGGACAAGTCACTTAACTATGGCTACACCTTC. This translates into CSSSLDKSLNYGYTF.

This clone is a singleton in its sample. This chain links TRBV30 with TRBJ1-1, with D perhaps TRBD1 (6 bases). The CDR3 loop spans 12 amino acids. V was trimmed by 5 bases and J by 11 bases, leaving 18 bases between them. Germline V lookup: CDR1 GTSNPN, CDR2 SVGIG (reference sequence). CDR3 protein: CAWDRRGRWAFF. The CDR3 DNA reads TGTGCCTGGGATCGCAGGGGAAGGTGGGCTTTCTTT.

The chain combines TRBV5-1 with TRBJ1-1; 8 bases agree with TRBD1. The trim removed 2 bases at V and 1 base at J, leaving 4 bases unmatched. This CDR3 has 15 residues. Germline loops: CDR1 SGHRS, CDR2 YFSETQ. This CDR3 is CASSLTGTGNTEAFF. CDR3 DNA sequence: TGCGCCAGCAGCTTAACCGGGACAGGGAACACTGAAGCTTTCTTT.

The chain joins TRBV28 to TRBJ1-2; no reliable D call. The CDR3 extends over 12 amino acids. In germline, CDR1 is MDHEN, CDR2 SYDVKM. Deletions cut 2 bases from V and 6 bases from J, with 7 bases between. Here the CDR3 DNA reads TGTGCCAGCAGTTTAATCCCAGATGGCTACACCTTC. Protein sequence: CASSLIPDGYTF.

The genes are TRBV6-5 and TRBJ2-7, with 7 bases lining up with TRBD2. The germline V gene has CDR1 MNHEY and CDR2 SVGAGI. The CDR3 has 15 amino acids. Trimming cost V 4 bases and J 0 bases; bases outside gene matches: 6. CDR3 amino acids: CASSSLAGYSYEQYF. Here the CDR3 DNA reads TGTGCCAGCAGTTCGTTAGCGGGCTACTCCTACGAGCAGTACTTC.

The rearrangement links TRBV4-1 to TRBJ2-3, with 9 bases matching TRBD1. V gave up 0 bases and J gave up 7 bases; unmatched junction bases: 5. CDR1 MGHRA and CDR2 YSYEKL come from the germline V gene. The CDR3 loop spans 15 amino acids. The CDR3 nucleotides read TGCGCCAGCAGCCAAGAGGGACAGGGCGGGTATACGCAGTATTTT. It yields the protein CASSQEGQGGYTQYF.

This clone was seen a handful of times. The rearrangement links TRBV19 to TRBJ1-4, with 10 positions matching TRBD1. The CDR3 spans 15 residues. Germline V gene data show CDR1 as LNHDA and CDR2 as SQIVND (reference sequence). With V trimmed by 7 bases and J by 5 bases, 7 bases remained unmatched. The CDR3 reads CASKEPGQGNEKLFF. The CDR3 nucleotides read TGTGCCAGTAAGGAACCGGGACAGGGGAATGAAAAACTGTTTTTT.

This clone was seen more than once but under ten times. The rearrangement links TRBV5-1 to TRBJ1-6, with D unresolved. Germline lookup yields CDR1 SGHRS and CDR2 YFSETQ. Deletions cut 2 bases from V and 6 bases from J, with 12 bases between. This CDR3 is 15 amino acids long. CDR3 nucleotide sequence: TGCGCCAGCAGCTTTAAGGACGGACTTAATTCACCCCTCCACTTT. It translates to CASSFKDGLNSPLHF.